The clone carrying this T cell receptor beta chain was seen ten or more times. The antigen is unknown. This specimen belongs to a study of T-cell reconstitution after alpha-beta-depleted transplantation in children. Study-wide findings and caveats: Diversity and T-cell counts at one year after transplant derived mostly from new T cells.

Unique molecular identifiers were incorporated during preparation of the TCRbeta library. MiXCR was run by TCRdb on the PCR reads, yielding one entry per CDR3 protein. The sample yields over 150,000 distinct CDR3 sequences, 11% seen once. CDR1 and CDR2 from the germline V gene are SEHNR and FQNEAQ (reference sequence). The V end was cut by 0 bases, the J end by 3 bases, with 14 bases between. This CDR3 has 16 amino acids. The V gene is TRBV7-9, the J gene TRBJ1-1, with D perhaps TRBD1 (5 bases). Sample: PBMCs, taken before TCRalphabeta/CD19-depleted stem cell transplant. The clonotype originates from a boy aged 2 to 9 with acute myeloid leukemia, due to receive a stem cell transplant. The chain's CDR3 is CASSLAISQEDTEAFF. The CDR3, as DNA: TGTGCCAGCAGCTTAGCGATATCACAGGAGGACACTGAAGCTTTCTTT. Full variable domain (outside the CDR3, taken from reference TRBV7-9 and TRBJ1-1): DTGVSQNPRHKITKRGQNVTFRCDPISEHNRLYWYRQTLGQGPEFLTYFQNEAQLEKSRLLSDRFSAERPKGSFSTLEIQRTEQGDSAMYLCASSLAISQEDTEAFFGQGTRLTVV.